The clone carrying this TCR beta chain was counted a single time. Its matching antigen is unknown. This sample's time point: cycle 4 day 1 (C4D1), after about 6 weeks of nivolumab. In every patient, relapse followed autologous stem cell transplantation, while exposure to brentuximab vedotin differed. Best responses included complete response and partial response; otherwise, the best response was progressive disease. Libraries were prepared by immunoSEQ multiplex PCR; TCRdb keeps only in-frame clonotypes and omits some of them. This repertoire shows almost 7,000 clones, less than 90% found once; its top ten account for around 42%. This specimen comes from a study of PD-1 blockade in classical Hodgkin lymphoma. General study results and limits: Sources of repertoire differences remain undefined, possibly disease activity or prior therapy.

The V gene's germline CDR1 is SQVTM and CDR2 ANQGSEA. CDR3 length: 14 amino acids. The trim removed 4 bases at V and 4 bases at J, leaving 8 bases unmatched. The chain couples TRBV29-1 to TRBJ2-5; 8 nucleotides align to TRBD1. This sequence was found in a human donor with classical Hodgkin lymphoma. The sample was peripheral blood mononuclear cells (PBMCs), taken before the fourth cycle of nivolumab. Here the CDR3 DNA reads TGCAGCGTTGCGGTCAGGGGGCTGCGAGAGACCCAGTACTTC. This translates into CSVAVRGLRETQYF.